The 23 T cell receptor beta chains listed next were all sequenced from one sample in a study of breast tumors, draining lymph nodes, adjacent tissues. Breast cancer patients provided tissue from their axillary draining lymph nodes. MiXCR, run by TCRdb on the multiplex PCR reads, gives a single entry per CDR3 protein. The repertoire has 85,000 to 120,000 distinct CDR3 sequences, less than 40% of them found once; the top ten carry 5.5% to 7%. The source material was axillary lymph node tissue. The origin of the receptors is a female donor with breast cancer. Some clones in this sample may be carry-over from other donors' samples.

This clonotype came up many times. This could be a read error, since a much larger clone is one nucleotide away. V usage is TRBV7-2 and J usage is TRBJ1-3; 8 nucleotides align to TRBD1. The V gene's germline CDR1 is SGHTA and CDR2 FQGNSA. The CDR3 contains 18 residues. CDR3 amino acids: CAGSQNRQGPFTGNTIYF. The CDR3, as DNA: TGTGCCGGCAGCCAAAATAGACAGGGGCCGTTCACTGGAAACACCATATATTTT.

This clonotype was found many times. The rearrangement links TRBV5-1 to TRBJ2-7; no definite D call. Germline V CDR1 and CDR2: SGHRS, YFSETQ. V lost 4 bases, J lost 0 bases, and 17 bases lay in between. The length of the CDR3 is 16 residues. The CDR3 bases are TGCGCCAGCAGCGTGGTCCCCCGGGCCGACTCCTACGAGCAGTACTTC. Its protein product is CASSVVPRADSYEQYF.

This clonotype has ten or more counts. This chain links TRBV9 with TRBJ2-2; D remains ambiguous. The CDR3 is made up of 16 amino acids. The germline V gene has CDR1 SGDLS and CDR2 YYNGEE. Trimming took off 2 bases at V and 2 bases at J, with 13 bases between the two ends. CDR3 nucleotides: TGTGCCAGCAGCGTGCAACCGATTGACAACACCGGGGAGCTGTTTTTT. Translating gives CASSVQPIDNTGELFF.

CDR3 residues: CASSLIPGNSGELFF. The CDR3 bases are TGCGCCAGCAGCTTGATCCCAGGAAACTCCGGGGAGCTGTTTTTT. The rearrangement joins TRBV5-1 to TRBJ2-2; D gene unclear. V was shortened by 1 base and J by 6 bases, with 13 bases between the two germline ends. Germline V gene lookup returns CDR1 SGHRS and CDR2 YFSETQ. CDR3 length: 15 amino acids.

This clonotype was seen at least ten times. This chain uses TRBV7-9 with TRBJ2-2; tentative D call: TRBD2 (5 bases). Trimming left V 2 bases short and J 7 bases short, with 11 bases between. This CDR3 is built from 14 residues. The V gene's germline CDR1 is SEHNR and CDR2 FQNEAQ (reference sequence). CDR3 loop: CASSLRRAGGELFF. In nucleotides, the CDR3 is TGTGCCAGCAGCTTACGTAGGGCGGGCGGGGAGCTGTTTTTT.

On this clonotype: A junction end diverges from the germline sequence, so it may reflect a read error. The genes are TRBV6-1 and TRBJ1-2; D is unclear. The CDR3 is made up of 15 amino acids. Germline V lookup: CDR1 MNHNS, CDR2 SASEGT. Written as DNA, the CDR3 is TGTGCCAGCAGTCAAGCCCCTGAGGGAGTCTATGGCTACACCTTC. It encodes CASSQAPEGVYGYTF.

This clonotype was seen more than once but under ten times. This rearrangement joins TRBV6-2 or TRBV6-3 to TRBJ2-5, with TRBD1 matching 9 bases. CDR1 MNHEY and CDR2 SVGEGT come from the germline V gene. The CDR3 is made up of 14 amino acids. V trimming: 6 bases; J trimming: 3 bases; junction bases outside the gene matches: 5. CDR3 DNA: TGTGCCAGCAGGCCCGGGACAGGGAAAGAGACCCAGTACTTC. Amino acid sequence: CASRPGTGKETQYF.

The chain employs TRBV15 and TRBJ2-5; 13 nucleotides line up with TRBD2. This CDR3 comprises 17 residues. CDR1 is LNHNV, CDR2 YYDKDF, per germline (reference sequence). The J segment lost 2 bases and the V segment lost 2 bases, leaving 5 bases of the junction unmatched. CDR3 DNA sequence: TGTGCCACCAGCAGAATGGGGACTAGCGGGACTCAAGAGACCCAGTACTTC. It is translated as CATSRMGTSGTQETQYF.

In this sample, this clonotype turned up many times. V gene TRBV28 combines with J gene TRBJ1-4, with D unclear. CDR1 MDHEN and CDR2 SYDVKM come from the germline V gene. V was trimmed by 5 bases and J by 7 bases, leaving 17 bases between them. The CDR3 sequence is 15 residues long. This chain's CDR3 is CASSPPTMSGEKLFF. The CDR3 DNA reads as TGTGCCAGCAGTCCCCCCACTATGTCGGGTGAAAAACTGTTTTTT.

This clonotype has at least ten counts. This sequence joins TRBV6-6 and TRBJ1-3, with 7 bases fitting TRBD1. CDR3 length: 14 amino acids. Germline CDR1 MNHNY, CDR2 SVGAGI (reference sequence). V was clipped by 5 bases and J by 2 bases; unmatched bases: 3. CDR3 amino acids: CASSAQGAGNTIYF. Written as DNA, the CDR3 is TGTGCCAGCAGTGCTCAGGGGGCTGGAAACACCATATATTTT.

The rearrangement joins TRBV14 to TRBJ1-3, with D uncertain. V was cut by 4 bases and J by 0 bases, with 7 bases left in between. The CDR3 has 14 residues. Germline V gene data show CDR1 as SGHDN and CDR2 as FVKESK. CDR3 nucleotides: TGTGCCAGCAGCCCGACATTCTCTGGAAACACCATATATTTT. Translating gives CASSPTFSGNTIYF.

At least ten counts were recorded for this clonotype. The chain employs TRBV9 and TRBJ1-6; TRBD1 agrees at 9 bases. Germline CDR1 is SGDLS and CDR2 is YYNGEE. Trimming at V came to 3 bases and at J to 10 bases, leaving 8 bases not matched to a gene. The CDR3 extends over 15 amino acids. The CDR3 is CASSASGTGHSPLHF. For the CDR3, the DNA is TGTGCCAGCAGCGCCTCCGGGACAGGGCACTCACCCCTCCACTTT.

Details on this clonotype: Possible read error: a much larger clone is one base away. The gene calls are TRBV3-1 and TRBJ2-1, with 10 bases matching TRBD2. CDR1 is LGHDT and CDR2 is YNNKEL in the germline V gene (reference sequence). This CDR3 has 13 amino acids. The DNA for the CDR3 is TGTGCCAGCAGCCAAGGGGCTAGCGGGAGACTGGTCTTC. Translation: CASSQGASGRLVF.

This clonotype was seen only a few times. The genes are TRBV5-1 and TRBJ1-2; D is perhaps TRBD1 (5 bases). V gave up 4 bases and J gave up 4 bases, with 17 bases separating them. This CDR3 spans 15 amino acids. The germline gives CDR1 SGHRS, CDR2 YFSETQ. The CDR3 nucleotides are TGCGCCAGCAGCATTGATCCGGGGCTCCCCTATGGCTACACCTTC. It translates to CASSIDPGLPYGYTF.

This clonotype was counted many times. The V call is TRBV6-5, the J call TRBJ2-2; 7 bases fit TRBD1. This CDR3 has 17 amino acids. V shed 0 bases and J 0 bases; nucleotides not matched to a gene: 4. In germline, CDR1 is MNHEY, CDR2 SVGAGI. The CDR3 DNA sequence: TGTGCCAGCAGTTACTCGTACAGGGGCGCGAACACCGGGGAGCTGTTTTTT. Its translation is CASSYSYRGANTGELFF.

Ten or more counts support this clonotype. V and J are TRBV12-3 or TRBV12-4 and TRBJ2-1, with 11 positions matching TRBD2. The junction had 7 bases not matched to a gene; V was cut back by 6 bases and J by 6 bases. This CDR3 comprises 15 residues. The CDR3 here is CASSHTSGSLNEQFF. As DNA, the CDR3 is TGTGCCAGCAGCCACACTAGCGGGAGCCTCAATGAGCAGTTCTTC.

As to this clonotype: A read error may produce the germline difference seen at one junction end. The chain combines TRBV15 with TRBJ1-3; 10 bases agree with TRBD1. The germline V gene encodes CDR1 LNHNV and CDR2 YYDKDF (reference sequence). The CDR3 is 16 residues long. The CDR3, as DNA: TGTGCCGCCAGCAAGACAGGGGGCGTAGGTGGAAACACCATATATTTT. Its protein product is CAASKTGGVGGNTIYF.

In its sample, this clonotype was seen a few times. The rearrangement joins TRBV6-5 to TRBJ2-1; D is ambiguous. The germline V and J ends were trimmed by 5 bases and 7 bases, with 15 bases remaining between them. The CDR3 loop spans 14 amino acids. Germline CDR1 reads MNHEY; CDR2 reads SVGAGI. The CDR3 spells CASSHQRFGNEQFF. The CDR3 DNA sequence: TGTGCCAGCAGTCACCAGCGTTTTGGTAATGAGCAGTTCTTC.

This sequence joins TRBV5-1 and TRBJ1-2, with 7 bases matching TRBD1. The CDR3 runs to 14 residues. Germline assignment: CDR1 SGHRS and CDR2 YFSETQ. V trimming: 4 bases; J trimming: 6 bases; junction bases outside the gene matches: 9. DNA for the CDR3: TGCGCCAGCAGCGCAGGGGACAGCTATCATGGCTACACCTTC. Translated, it gives CASSAGDSYHGYTF.

In the case of this clonotype: This sequence may be a read error, since a much larger clone differs from it by one base. The gene calls are TRBV9 and TRBJ2-7, with 7 bases identical to TRBD1. This CDR3 contains 15 residues. CDR1 and CDR2 (germline): SGDLS, YYNGEE. The CDR3 nucleotides are TGTGCCAGCAGCGCGACACCGGGACAGAGCTACGAGCAGCACTTC. Its protein product is CASSATPGQSYEQHF.

Remarks on this clonotype: The junction and the germline gene differ at one end; a read error may be behind it. The genes are TRBV7-2 and TRBJ1-3; D is uncertain. This CDR3 spans 15 amino acids. CDR1 is SGHTA and CDR2 is FQGNSA in the germline V gene. The CDR3 DNA follows: TGTGCCGGCAGCAGCTGGGGTGCTGCTGGAAACACCATATATTTT. It codes for CAGSSWGAAGNTIYF.

This clonotype was seen many times. The chain uses TRBV6-5 and TRBJ1-6; D might be TRBD1 (5 bases). The ends were cut back, 5 bases at V and 7 bases at J, with 18 bases in the middle. This CDR3 contains 16 residues. CDR1 MNHEY and CDR2 SVGAGI come from the germline V gene. CDR3: CASSHVRGGRNSPLHF. CDR3 DNA: TGTGCCAGCAGTCACGTCCGGGGGGGGAGAAATTCACCCCTCCACTTT.

In the case of this clonotype: It may be a read error: a sequence one base away is much more abundant. This chain connects TRBV5-6 to TRBJ1-3; a possible D gene is TRBD1 (5 bases). Germline assignment: CDR1 SGHDT and CDR2 YYEEEE. Trimming took 2 bases from V and 5 from J, leaving 17 bases between them. The CDR3 is 16 amino acids. The CDR3 sequence: CASSLQGAVSRNTIYF. In DNA, the CDR3 is TGTGCCAGCAGCTTACAAGGGGCGGTTTCGAGAAACACCATATATTTT.